This T cell receptor (beta chain) was obtained from a study of T cell repertoires in cytomegalovirus infection. Turning to the study itself: Indications came from public TCR beta signatures; they pointed to CMV infection and to a matching HLA type. Findings and limits, study-wide: The study identified carriers of CMV plus the relevant HLA from cumulative public TCR beta family frequency. HLA-C-restricted TCR beta clonotypes specific for CMV led the ex vivo response.

Points on this clonotype: The antigen is not known.

The length of the CDR3 is 13 residues. The germline V gene has CDR1 MNHEY and CDR2 SVGAGI. The V end was cut by 5 bases, the J end by 3 bases, with 10 bases between. TCRdb recomputed calls from the reads with MiXCR, one row per CDR3 protein. The repertoire holds roughly 860,000 distinct CDR3 sequences, with 32% as singletons. The sequencing here drew on cultured CD8+ T cells from PBMCs, taken from culture after CMV antigen stimulation. The clonotype was recovered from a human donor in good health (CMV status not recorded). Some clones in this sample may be carry-over from other donors' samples. The chain joins TRBV6-5 to TRBJ1-1; no clear D gene. CDR3 DNA: TGTGCCAGCAGTCCCGAGGTCGACACTGAAGCTTTCTTT. Translation gives CASSPEVDTEAFF.